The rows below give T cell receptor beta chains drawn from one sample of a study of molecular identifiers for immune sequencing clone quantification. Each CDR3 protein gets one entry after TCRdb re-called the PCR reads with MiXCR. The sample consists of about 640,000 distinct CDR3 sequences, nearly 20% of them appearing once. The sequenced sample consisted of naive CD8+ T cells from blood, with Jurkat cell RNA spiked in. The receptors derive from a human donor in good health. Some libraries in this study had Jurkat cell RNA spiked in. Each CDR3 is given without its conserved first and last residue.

CDR3: SVATGTGGYT
J: TRBJ1-2
length: 10
V: TRBV29-1

CDR3: ASSIFPGGNQPQH
J: TRBJ1-5
length: 13
V: TRBV19

CDR3: ASRHGNNEQF
J: TRBJ2-1
length: 10
V: TRBV6-6

CDR3: ASSQDTFANTGELF
J: TRBJ2-2
length: 14
V: TRBV23-1

CDR3: ASSLDHGVFNQPQH
J: TRBJ1-5
length: 14
V: TRBV11-2

CDR3: ASSLSGIRDTQY
J: TRBJ2-3
length: 12
V: TRBV27

CDR3: ASSLLGIETQY
J: TRBJ2-5
length: 11
V: TRBV12-3/TRBV12-4

CDR3: SVAAVDTEAF
J: TRBJ1-1
length: 10
V: TRBV29-1

CDR3: ASGNTGNTEAF
J: TRBJ1-1
length: 11
V: TRBV12-3/TRBV12-4

CDR3: ASSQQTGLRTEAF
J: TRBJ1-1
length: 13
V: TRBV4-3

CDR3: ASSGRGSGGDYTQY
J: TRBJ2-3
length: 14
V: TRBV7-9

CDR3: SARDWSGLVYEQY
J: TRBJ2-7
length: 13
V: TRBV20-1

CDR3: GSGLSSYEQY
J: TRBJ2-7
length: 10
V: TRBV27

CDR3: ASSLSGQGAANEKLF
J: TRBJ1-4
length: 15
V: TRBV27

CDR3: ASSVSPGGNTEAF
J: TRBJ1-1
length: 13
V: TRBV6-4

CDR3: SVVQGRGTEAF
J: TRBJ1-1
length: 11
V: TRBV29-1

CDR3: ASSSYVVGNEKLF
J: TRBJ1-4
length: 13
V: TRBV13

CDR3: ASSLSGVEQY
J: TRBJ2-7
length: 10
V: TRBV27

CDR3: ASSYSAQTYSGANVLT
J: TRBJ2-6
length: 16
V: TRBV6-5

CDR3: ASSIPSGTGGFSGANVLT
J: TRBJ2-6
length: 18
V: TRBV19

CDR3: ASSSSTVDEQY
J: TRBJ2-7
length: 11
V: TRBV7-6

CDR3: ASSGERLSSYNSPPH
J: TRBJ1-6
length: 15
V: TRBV25-1

CDR3: ASSHGMGWY
J: TRBJ2-7
length: 9
V: TRBV27

CDR3: ASSYSRSGLAGYEQF
J: TRBJ2-1
length: 15
V: TRBV6-5

CDR3: ASSPRDRPNTGELF
J: TRBJ2-2
length: 14
V: TRBV5-4

CDR3: ASSLLRHPQWAQY
J: TRBJ2-5
length: 13
V: TRBV7-6

CDR3: ASSFAASGTYEQY
J: TRBJ2-7
length: 13
V: TRBV27

CDR3: ASSLHPGQGVSGNTIY
J: TRBJ1-3
length: 16
V: TRBV11-3

CDR3: ASTAGTGTGDTQY
J: TRBJ2-3
length: 13
V: TRBV6-2/TRBV6-3

CDR3: ASSPASANEQF
J: TRBJ2-1
length: 11
V: TRBV7-9

CDR3: ASSVAPSGYNEQF
J: TRBJ2-1
length: 13
V: TRBV9

CDR3: ASWLAGQETQY
J: TRBJ2-5
length: 11
V: TRBV6-6

CDR3: SARDSSGANVLT
J: TRBJ2-6
length: 12
V: TRBV20-1

CDR3: SSLGLAGGRYQSSYNEQF
J: TRBJ2-1
length: 18
V: TRBV29-1

CDR3: ASSPTGEDEKLF
J: TRBJ1-4
length: 12
V: TRBV5-6

CDR3: ASSWDANTEAF
J: TRBJ1-1
length: 11
V: TRBV6-1

CDR3: ASSLSAFITDTLY
J: TRBJ2-3
length: 13
V: TRBV27

CDR3: ASSRLQGGETQY
J: TRBJ2-5
length: 12
V: TRBV7-6

CDR3: ASSSRDDYTDTQY
J: TRBJ2-3
length: 13
V: TRBV27

CDR3: SVPGGRELVGELF
J: TRBJ2-2
length: 13
V: TRBV20-1

CDR3: AIPTLPVEQY
J: TRBJ2-7
length: 10
V: TRBV19

CDR3: ASSQGAPADTQY
J: TRBJ2-3
length: 12
V: TRBV4-3

CDR3: ASSSGLAGKYEQY
J: TRBJ2-7
length: 13
V: TRBV12-3/TRBV12-4

CDR3: ASSHSDRGRGNEQF
J: TRBJ2-1
length: 14
V: TRBV7-6

CDR3: ASSLALGSGELF
J: TRBJ2-2
length: 12
V: TRBV12-3/TRBV12-4

CDR3: ASSQDREGLEEQY
J: TRBJ2-7
length: 13
V: TRBV14

CDR3: ASSFAGPGTEAF
J: TRBJ1-1
length: 12
V: TRBV7-9

CDR3: ASSQATGFTGELF
J: TRBJ2-2
length: 13
V: TRBV4-1